Presented here are 2 T cell receptor beta chains from one specimen sequenced in a study of shared clonotypes between healthy human individuals. Sequencing used immunoSEQ multiplex PCR; TCRdb keeps in-frame clones, though not all of them. The sample has around 2,000,000 clones, 90% to 95% seen once; the top ten hold 0.1% to 0.15%. The sequenced material came from naive CD4+ T cells sorted from blood. Subset in this sample: CD45RA+ positively selected. The receptors derive from a young man in good health.

This chain links TRBV25-1 with TRBJ2-3; TRBD2 matches at 8 bases. This CDR3 has 15 amino acids. J lost 0 bases, V lost 6 bases, and 5 bases had no gene match. Germline loops: CDR1 MGHDK, CDR2 SYGVNS. Here the CDR3 reads CASRSGGTSTDTQYF. CDR3 sequence (DNA): TGTGCCAGCAGGAGCGGGGGAACTAGCACAGATACGCAGTATTTT. The complete variable domain, with remaining parts taken from reference TRBV25-1 and TRBJ2-3, reads EADIYQTPRYLVIGTGKKITLECSQTMGHDKMYWYQQDPGMELHLIHYSYGVNSTEKGDLSSESTVSRIRTEHFPLTLESARPSHTSQYLCASRSGGTSTDTQYFGPGTRLTVL.

Notes on this clone: The same CDR3 can be traced to other DNA sequences in this sample. The chain has TRBV10-3 and TRBJ2-5; 7 positions agree with TRBD1. Germline assignment: CDR1 ENHRY and CDR2 SYGVKD. The CDR3 extends over 14 amino acids. V lost 2 bases to trimming and J lost 4 bases; unmatched junction nucleotides: 4. In DNA form, the CDR3 reads TGTGCCATCAGTGAGGACAGGGTAGGAGAGACCCAGTACTTC. Translating gives CAISEDRVGETQYF.